These T cell receptor beta chains were read from a single sample in a study of shared clonotypes between healthy human individuals. Profiled with immunoSEQ multiplex PCR; TCRdb holds only in-frame clones, not every one. The sample lists 470,000 or so clones; over 70% were seen once. Sequencing was performed on PBMCs. These receptors were taken from a woman aged 40 to 50 in good health. Some clones in this sample may be carry-over from other donors' samples. The CDR3 runs from the conserved cysteine through the conserved F or W. A D gene is named only where the DNA matches it firmly. Expanded clones are given a class, and other clones once, few, many or no size at all.

TRBV30,TRBD2,-,TRBJ2-1,12,CAWRRTRGEQFF,TGTGCCTGGAGGAGGACTAGGGGCGAGCAGTTCTTC
TRBV11-2,TRBD1,-,TRBJ2-7,15,CASSLRGTAVDEQYF,TGTGCCAGCAGCTTACGAGGGACAGCGGTGGACGAGCAGTACTTC
TRBV28,TRBD2,-,TRBJ2-7,15,CASSPSGRGVYEQYF,TGTGCCAGCAGCCCTAGCGGGAGAGGGGTGTACGAGCAGTACTTC
TRBV19,-,-,TRBJ2-7,12,CASRTPRYEQYF,TGTGCCAGTAGAACGCCCAGGTACGAGCAGTACTTC
TRBV7-2,-,many,TRBJ1-2,15,CASSLGGQASYGYTF,TGTGCCAGCAGCTTAGGGGGGCAGGCCAGCTATGGCTACACCTTC
TRBV12-5,-,-,TRBJ2-1,17,CASGLAYIRGTYNEQFF,TGTGCTAGTGGTTTGGCCTATATCAGGGGCACCTACAATGAGCAGTTCTTC
TRBV9,TRBD2,-,TRBJ2-3,16,CASSVSGRAEADTQYF,TGTGCCAGCAGCGTGAGCGGGAGGGCCGAGGCAGATACGCAGTATTTT
TRBV28,-,-,TRBJ2-1,15,CASRTTGLSYNEQFF,TGTGCCAGCAGAACCACAGGGCTCTCCTACAATGAGCAGTTCTTC
TRBV5-1,TRBD1,-,TRBJ2-2,14,CASSPGQGGGELFF,TGCGCCAGCAGCCCGGGACAGGGCGGCGGGGAGCTGTTTTTT
TRBV29-1,TRBD2,-,TRBJ2-1,14,CSTPAGNDYNEQFF,TGCAGCACCCCAGCGGGAAACGATTACAATGAGCAGTTCTTC
TRBV9,-,-,TRBJ2-6,17,CASSVVPSTSGANVLTF,TGTGCCAGCAGCGTAGTGCCGAGTACCTCTGGGGCCAACGTCCTGACTTTC
TRBV9,-,-,TRBJ2-3,15,CASSVRLGPPDTQYF,TGTGCCAGCAGCGTACGTCTAGGCCCACCAGATACGCAGTATTTT
TRBV6-6,-,-,TRBJ2-5,14,CASSLGGAQETQYF,TGTGCCAGCAGCCTTGGTGGGGCACAAGAGACCCAGTACTTC
TRBV7-9,TRBD1,-,TRBJ2-7,14,CASSPTGSSYEQYF,TGTGCCAGCAGCCCGACAGGGAGCTCCTACGAGCAGTACTTC
TRBV2,TRBD2,-,TRBJ2-5,16,CASSDGLSGGAETQYF,TGTGCCAGCAGTGACGGACTAAGCGGGGGGGCAGAGACCCAGTACTTC
TRBV7-3,TRBD2,-,TRBJ2-1,13,CASSFSGGNEQFF,TGTGCCAGCAGCTTCAGCGGGGGGAATGAGCAGTTCTTC
TRBV28,-,few,TRBJ1-1,15,CASSLMRGSWAEAFF,TGTGCCAGCAGTTTAATGCGGGGCTCGTGGGCTGAAGCTTTCTTT
TRBV6-6,-,-,TRBJ1-1,13,CASSYSIHTEAFF,TGTGCCAGCAGTTACTCGATCCACACTGAAGCTTTCTTT
TRBV4-3,TRBD1,-,TRBJ1-2,16,CASSHGQDPFFGGYTF,TGCGCCAGCAGCCATGGACAGGACCCCTTTTTTGGTGGCTACACCTTC
TRBV5-6,TRBD2,-,TRBJ2-1,15,CASSLAEREYNEQFF,TGTGCCAGCAGCTTGGCGGAGCGGGAGTACAATGAGCAGTTCTTC
TRBV11-2,-,-,TRBJ2-2,15,CASSLRNRGTGELFF,TGTGCCAGCAGCTTACGGAACCGGGGCACCGGGGAGCTGTTTTTT
TRBV6-4,TRBD2,-,TRBJ2-1,15,CASSPMAGEVNEQFF,TGTGCCAGCAGTCCAATGGCGGGAGAGGTCAATGAGCAGTTCTTC
TRBV5-6,TRBD2,-,TRBJ2-3,14,CASSLTSGSDTQYF,TGTGCCAGCAGCTTGACTAGCGGTTCAGATACGCAGTATTTT
TRBV13,TRBD2,-,TRBJ2-2,16,CASSFTTSGPTGELFF,TGTGCCAGCAGCTTTACGACTAGCGGTCCCACCGGGGAGCTGTTTTTT
TRBV11-2,-,-,TRBJ2-7,14,CASSLGRGPYEQYF,TGTGCCAGCAGCTTAGGTCGGGGCCCCTACGAGCAGTACTTC
TRBV18,-,medium-sized,TRBJ2-1,16,CASRIGGAESYNEQFF,TGTGCCAGCCGGATCGGGGGAGCGGAATCCTACAATGAGCAGTTCTTC
TRBV18,-,-,TRBJ1-2,17,CASSPNSDPGRSYGYTF,TGTGCCAGCTCACCTAATAGTGACCCGGGACGGTCCTATGGCTACACCTTC
TRBV7-9,-,-,TRBJ2-3,14,CASSLGSGTDTQYF,TGTGCCAGCAGCTTAGGGAGCGGCACAGATACGCAGTATTTT
TRBV5-6,-,-,TRBJ2-7,15,CASSQSPGVFYEQYF,TGTGCCAGCAGCCAAAGCCCGGGTGTCTTCTACGAGCAGTACTTC
TRBV28,-,-,TRBJ2-3,16,CASSAQTSPGADTQYF,TGTGCCAGCAGTGCCCAGACAAGTCCTGGTGCAGATACGCAGTATTTT
TRBV7-3,TRBD2,-,TRBJ2-7,15,CASSLSSGSSYEQYF,TGTGCCAGCAGCTTAAGCAGCGGGAGCTCCTACGAGCAGTACTTC
TRBV4-2,-,-,TRBJ2-5,13,CASSQDLRLAQYF,TGTGCCAGCAGCCAAGATCTACGGCTGGCCCAGTACTTC
TRBV6-1,-,once,TRBJ2-7,12,CASSEYRAEQYF,TGTGCCAGCAGTGAGTACAGGGCCGAGCAGTACTTC
TRBV7-2,-,few,TRBJ2-1,12,CASSLVVNEQFF,TGTGCCAGCAGCTTAGTTGTCAATGAGCAGTTCTTC
TRBV23-1,-,-,TRBJ2-7,17,CASTPSGRTEETYEQYF,TGCGCCAGCACTCCCTCCGGCCGGACAGAGGAAACCTACGAGCAGTACTTC
TRBV5-1,-,-,TRBJ2-5,13,CASSLGNVETQYF,TGCGCCAGCAGCTTGGGGAATGTAGAGACCCAGTACTTC
TRBV7-6,-,-,TRBJ1-2,15,CASSPTPDFNYGYTF,TGTGCCAGCAGCCCAACACCGGATTTCAACTATGGCTACACCTTC
TRBV5-4,-,-,TRBJ1-3,14,CASSLGGAGNTIYF,TGTGCCAGCAGCTTGGGGGGCGCTGGAAACACCATATATTTT
TRBV27,TRBD1,-,TRBJ1-4,17,CASSSPTHRGRYEKLFF,TGTGCCAGCAGTTCCCCGACCCACAGGGGAAGGTATGAAAAACTGTTTTTT
TRBV6-4,-,many,TRBJ2-2,14,CASSDSGVTGELFF,TGTGCCAGCAGTGACTCCGGCGTGACCGGGGAGCTGTTTTTT
TRBV5-1,TRBD2,-,TRBJ2-7,14,CASSLGAGALEQYF,TGCGCCAGCAGCTTGGGAGCGGGAGCTCTCGAGCAGTACTTC